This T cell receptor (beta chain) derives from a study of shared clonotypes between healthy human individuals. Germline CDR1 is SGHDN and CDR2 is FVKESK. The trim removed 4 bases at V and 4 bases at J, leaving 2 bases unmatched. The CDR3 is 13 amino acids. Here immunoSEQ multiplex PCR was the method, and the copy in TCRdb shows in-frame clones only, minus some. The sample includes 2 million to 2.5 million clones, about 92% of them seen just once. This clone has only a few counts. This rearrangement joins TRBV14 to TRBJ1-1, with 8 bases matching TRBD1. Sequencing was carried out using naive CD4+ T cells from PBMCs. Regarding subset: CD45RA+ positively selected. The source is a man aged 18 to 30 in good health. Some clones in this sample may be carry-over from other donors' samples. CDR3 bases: TGTGCCAGCAGCCGAACAGGGGGCACTGAAGCTTTCTTT. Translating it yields CASSRTGGTEAFF.